This TCR beta chain was recovered during a study of cytotoxic CD8 clonotypes in ibrutinib-treated CLL. As for the study in general: After treatment lasting a median approximately 11 months, range 6 to 36, response samples were collected. Study results and limitations: Baseline clonality was higher than in age-matched healthy donors and moved in step with circulating CD8+ T-cell counts.

Points on this clone: Its antigen is not identified.

The data were produced by immunoSEQ multiplex PCR, yet TCRdb's version contains in-frame clones alone and is incomplete. This sample carries some 200,000 clones, about four fifths of them seen once, and the ten largest clones take 9.5% to 12%. This CDR3 is built from 14 residues. The germline CDR1 and CDR2 sequences are SNHLY and FYNNEI. Trimming at V came to 6 bases and at J to 8 bases, leaving 8 bases not matched to a gene. Frozen PBMC stocks contributed about 1.8 micrograms of genomic DNA to the TCR beta libraries. Sequencing used PBMCs, obtained after 12 months of ibrutinib treatment. The gene calls are TRBV2 and TRBJ1-4, with TRBD1 identical over 8 bases. This clonotype was obtained from a human donor with chronic lymphocytic leukemia. CDR3 nucleotide sequence: TGTGCCAGCAGGTGGGGACAGGCGGGAGAAAAACTGTTTTTT. Translated: CASRWGQAGEKLFF.